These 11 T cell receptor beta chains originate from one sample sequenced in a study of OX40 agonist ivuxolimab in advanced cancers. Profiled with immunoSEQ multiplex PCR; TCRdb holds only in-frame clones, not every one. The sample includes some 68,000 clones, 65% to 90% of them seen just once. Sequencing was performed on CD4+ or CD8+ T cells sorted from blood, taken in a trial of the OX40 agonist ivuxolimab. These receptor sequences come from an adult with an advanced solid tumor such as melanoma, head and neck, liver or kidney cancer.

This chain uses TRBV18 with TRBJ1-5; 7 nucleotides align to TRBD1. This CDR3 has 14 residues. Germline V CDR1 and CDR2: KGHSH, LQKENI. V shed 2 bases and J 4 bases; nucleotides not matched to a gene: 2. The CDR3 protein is CASSPSTGNQPQHF. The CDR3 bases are TGTGCCAGCTCACCATCGACAGGGAATCAGCCCCAGCATTTT.

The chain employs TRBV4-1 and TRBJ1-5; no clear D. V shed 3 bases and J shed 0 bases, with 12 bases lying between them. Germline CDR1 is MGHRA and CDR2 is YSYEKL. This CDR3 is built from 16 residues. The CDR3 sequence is CASSHYLSYSNQPQHF. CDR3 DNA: TGCGCCAGCAGCCATTACCTCAGCTATAGCAATCAGCCCCAGCATTTT.

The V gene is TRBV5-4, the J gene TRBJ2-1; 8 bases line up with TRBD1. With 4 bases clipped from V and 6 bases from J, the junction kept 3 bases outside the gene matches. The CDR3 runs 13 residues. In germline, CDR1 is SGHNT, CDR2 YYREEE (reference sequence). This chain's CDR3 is CASSGQGSNEQFF. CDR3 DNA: TGTGCCAGCAGCGGACAGGGTTCCAATGAGCAGTTCTTC.

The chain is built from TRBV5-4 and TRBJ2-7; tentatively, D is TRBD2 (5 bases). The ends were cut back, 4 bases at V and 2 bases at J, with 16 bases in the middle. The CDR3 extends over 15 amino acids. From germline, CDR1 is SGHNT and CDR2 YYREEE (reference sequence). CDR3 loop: CASSPRGNSPYEQYF. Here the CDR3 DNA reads TGTGCCAGCAGCCCTAGAGGGAACTCGCCCTACGAGCAGTACTTC.

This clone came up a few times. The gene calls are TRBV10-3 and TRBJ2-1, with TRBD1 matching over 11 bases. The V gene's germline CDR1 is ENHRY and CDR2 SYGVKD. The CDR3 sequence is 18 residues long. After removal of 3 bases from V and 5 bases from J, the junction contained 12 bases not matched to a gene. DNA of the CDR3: TGTGCCATCAGTGATTTTTTACCGGGACAGGGGGGGCACAATGAGCAGTTCTTC. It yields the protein CAISDFLPGQGGHNEQFF.

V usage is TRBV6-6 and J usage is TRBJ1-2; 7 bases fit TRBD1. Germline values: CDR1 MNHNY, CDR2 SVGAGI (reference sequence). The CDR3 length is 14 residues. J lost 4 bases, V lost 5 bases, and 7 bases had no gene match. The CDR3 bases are TGTGCCAGCAGTCAATTGGGACAGATCTATGGCTACACCTTC. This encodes CASSQLGQIYGYTF.

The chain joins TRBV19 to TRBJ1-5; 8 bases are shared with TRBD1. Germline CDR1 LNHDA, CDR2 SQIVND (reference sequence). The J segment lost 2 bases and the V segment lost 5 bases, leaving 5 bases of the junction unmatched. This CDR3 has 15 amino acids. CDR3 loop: CASSLQGDGNQPQHF. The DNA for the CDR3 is TGTGCCAGTAGTCTACAGGGGGATGGCAATCAGCCCCAGCATTTT.

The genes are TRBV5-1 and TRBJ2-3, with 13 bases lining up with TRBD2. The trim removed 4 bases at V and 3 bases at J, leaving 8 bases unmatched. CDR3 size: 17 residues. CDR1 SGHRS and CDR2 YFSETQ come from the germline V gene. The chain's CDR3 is CASSVTSGGALTDTQYF. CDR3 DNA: TGCGCCAGCAGCGTAACTAGCGGGGGGGCGCTGACAGATACGCAGTATTTT. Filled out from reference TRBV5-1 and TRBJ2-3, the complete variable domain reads KAGVTQTPRYLIKTRGQQVTLSCSPISGHRSVSWYQQTPGQGLQFLFEYFSETQRNKGNFPGRFSGRQFSNSRSEMNVSTLELGDSALYLCASSVTSGGALTDTQYFGPGTRLTVL.

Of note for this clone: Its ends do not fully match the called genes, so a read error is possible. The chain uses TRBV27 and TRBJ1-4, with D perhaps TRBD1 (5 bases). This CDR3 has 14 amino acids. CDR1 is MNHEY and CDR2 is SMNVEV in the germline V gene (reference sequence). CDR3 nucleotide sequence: TGTGCCAGCACCCCACACGGGACTAAGGAAAAACTGTTTTTT. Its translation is CASTPHGTKEKLFF. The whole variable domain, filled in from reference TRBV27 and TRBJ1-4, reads EAQVTQNPRYLITVTGKKLTVTCSQNMNHEYMSWYRQDPGLGLRQIYYSMNVEVTDKGDVPEGYKVSRKEKRNFPLILESPSPNQTSLYFCASTPHGTKEKLFFGSGTQLSVL.

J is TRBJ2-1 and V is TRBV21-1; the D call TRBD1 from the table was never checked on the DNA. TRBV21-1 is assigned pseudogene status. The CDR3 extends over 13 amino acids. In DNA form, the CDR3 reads TGTGCCAGCCCGGGACAGAAACATAATGAGCAGTTCTTC. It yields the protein CASPGQKHNEQFF.

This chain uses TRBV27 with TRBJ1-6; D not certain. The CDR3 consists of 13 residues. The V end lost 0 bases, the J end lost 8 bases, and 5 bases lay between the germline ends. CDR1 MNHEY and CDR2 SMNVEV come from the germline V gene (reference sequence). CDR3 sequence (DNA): TGTGCCAGCAGTTTATCGAGGGATTCACCCCTCCACTTT. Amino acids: CASSLSRDSPLHF.